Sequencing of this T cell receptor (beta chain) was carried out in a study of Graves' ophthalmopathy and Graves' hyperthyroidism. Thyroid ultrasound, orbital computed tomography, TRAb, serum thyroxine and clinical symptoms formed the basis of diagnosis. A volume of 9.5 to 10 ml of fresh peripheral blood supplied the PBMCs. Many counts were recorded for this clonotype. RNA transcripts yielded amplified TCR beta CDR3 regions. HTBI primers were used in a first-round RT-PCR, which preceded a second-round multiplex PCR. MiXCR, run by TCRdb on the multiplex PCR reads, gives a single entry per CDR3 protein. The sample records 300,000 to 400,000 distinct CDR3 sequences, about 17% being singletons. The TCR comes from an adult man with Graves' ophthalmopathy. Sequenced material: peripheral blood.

CDR3 nucleotides: TGTGCCAGCAGCCCGGGACTCAGCAATCAGCCCCAGCATTTT. Encoded protein: CASSPGLSNQPQHF. The chain is built from TRBV7-2 and TRBJ1-5; the D gene is possibly TRBD1 (5 bases). CDR1 and CDR2 (germline): SGHTA, FQGNSA. V was pared by 5 bases and J by 1 base, with 9 bases between. The CDR3 consists of 14 residues. Full variable domain (missing parts from reference TRBV7-2 and TRBJ1-5): GAGVSQSPSNKVTEKGKDVELRCDPISGHTALYWYRQSLGQGLEFLIYFQGNSAPDKSGLPSDRFSAERTGGSVSTLTIQRTQQEDSAVYLCASSPGLSNQPQHFGDGTRLSIL.